The present T cell receptor (beta chain) was sequenced within a study of T-cell memory formation after mild COVID-19 (dated by TCRdb to the early 2020s). For the study in its entirety: TCR sequence clusters from the two donors were found to be largely donor specific. Longitudinal TCRalpha and TCRbeta repertoire sequencing tracked T-cell clones expanding and contracting after mild COVID-19 in two donors. Two young, previously healthy adult volunteers, one female and one male, were included in the cohort.

The research as a whole found: Contracting CD4+ clones were found mainly in CM and EM memory subsets, while CD8+ clones were enriched in EMRA. Only two mild cases were covered in the study, and larger cohorts including severe cases with pre-infection samples were considered necessary. Clones that contracted from day 15 to 85 showed balanced CD4/CD8 phenotypes, whereas a second wave of clones that expanded from day 15 to 37 leaned towards CD4+. Whether the second-wave clones peaking on day 37 were SARS-CoV-2 specific was not confirmed. Some responding clones were detected in pre-infection memory, suggesting pre-existing cross-reactive memory T cells joined the SARS-CoV-2 response.

Ficoll-Paque density gradient centrifugation was used to isolate PBMCs. The sequencer was an Illumina NovaSeq 6000. cDNA libraries for TCRalpha and TCRbeta were prepared by 5'RACE using constant-segment primers, with sample barcodes and unique molecular identifiers added. Trizol reagent was used to extract RNA from every sample. Amplification of the libraries took two PCR steps, and the second step added a second sample barcode plus Illumina TruSeq adapters. Sequencing of the libraries was done on an Illumina NovaSeq, producing 2 x 150 bp paired-end reads. Per the authors' processing: With migec v1.2.7, reads were demultiplexed and then collapsed into UMI-guided consensus sequences. With mixcr v2.1.11, UMI consensuses were aligned to TRA and TRB V and J templates and assembled into clonotypes. Clonotypes were classified as expanded or contracted when called significant by both edgeR and NoisET, with noise models trained on biological replicates. For edgeR calls, the cutoffs were a false discovery rate-adjusted p below 0.01 and a log2 fold-change threshold of 1. As an exploratory analysis of dynamics, PCA with hierarchical clustering was applied to max-normalized trajectories of the 1000 most abundant clonotypes. The CD4 or CD8 phenotype of responding clones was assigned using the separately sequenced CD4+ and CD8+ repertoires. TCRdb passed the public sequencing reads through fastp at Q25 and MiXCR, retaining productive beta sequences. Each CDR3 protein gets just one entry, which takes the most common genes and DNA from the rows behind it. TCRdb assigned the V and J calls; the authors' analysis was not used. Counted in this sample were roughly 320,000 distinct CDR3 sequences; 25% to 30% of them appeared once. Roughly 13% of the sample belongs to the ten largest clones.

As encoded in the germline V gene (reference sequence), CDR1 is SEHNR while CDR2 is FQNEAQ. V gives up 3 bases and J gives up 1 base, and the segment between their germline ends measures 27 bases. Taken from cysteine to phenylalanine, the CDR3 has 20 residues. The read is trimmed to its CDR3 DNA, 60 bases read in frame from base 1. Of note for this clonotype: What this receptor recognizes is not known. No qualities accompany the bases; no much larger clone lies one base away.

The sequence was collected from an adult woman who had mild COVID-19 (a few samples of this study predate the infection). The sample titles of this study are shuffled in the database, so cell type and time point are left out; the donor was told from shared clones. The chain was built from TRBV7-9 and TRBJ1-1; no D gene call is confident. The sequencing input was PBMCs or a T cell subset sorted from them (not recorded which). Here is the DNA: TGTGCCAGCAGCTTCCCGTGGGGAGGGTCCTCAAGAGGCCGGAACACTGAAGCTTTCTTT. Its protein product is CASSFPWGGSSRGRNTEAFF.